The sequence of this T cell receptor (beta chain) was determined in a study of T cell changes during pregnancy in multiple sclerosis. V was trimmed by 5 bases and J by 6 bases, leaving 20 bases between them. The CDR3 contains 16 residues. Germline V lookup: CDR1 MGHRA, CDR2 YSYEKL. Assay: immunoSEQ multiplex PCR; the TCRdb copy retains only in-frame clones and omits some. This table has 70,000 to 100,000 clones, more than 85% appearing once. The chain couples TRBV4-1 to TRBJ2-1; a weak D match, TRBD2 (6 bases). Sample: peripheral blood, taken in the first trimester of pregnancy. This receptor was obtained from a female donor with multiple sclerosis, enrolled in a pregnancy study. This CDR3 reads CASSRVSGTEFNEQFF. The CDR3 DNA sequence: TGCGCCAGCAGCAGGGTTAGCGGAACAGAATTCAATGAGCAGTTCTTC.